This entry is about one T cell receptor (beta chain). The germline CDR1 and CDR2 sequences are MNHEY and SVGAGI. The CDR3 sequence is 14 residues long. V was clipped by 7 bases and J by 5 bases; unmatched bases: 7. The data derive from a study of blood T cell repertoires in COVID-19. Produced via immunoSEQ multiplex PCR; TCRdb's table is partial and in-frame only. The sample holds roughly 100,000 clones, 85% to 90% seen once. This clonotype was sampled from a human donor in a cohort sampled during active COVID-19. The chain combines TRBV6-5 with TRBJ1-1, with 10 bases lining up with TRBD1. The sequenced material came from peripheral blood. The CDR3 region is CASTRGQGITEAFF. CDR3 sequence (DNA): TGTGCCAGCACGAGGGGACAGGGGATTACTGAAGCTTTCTTT.